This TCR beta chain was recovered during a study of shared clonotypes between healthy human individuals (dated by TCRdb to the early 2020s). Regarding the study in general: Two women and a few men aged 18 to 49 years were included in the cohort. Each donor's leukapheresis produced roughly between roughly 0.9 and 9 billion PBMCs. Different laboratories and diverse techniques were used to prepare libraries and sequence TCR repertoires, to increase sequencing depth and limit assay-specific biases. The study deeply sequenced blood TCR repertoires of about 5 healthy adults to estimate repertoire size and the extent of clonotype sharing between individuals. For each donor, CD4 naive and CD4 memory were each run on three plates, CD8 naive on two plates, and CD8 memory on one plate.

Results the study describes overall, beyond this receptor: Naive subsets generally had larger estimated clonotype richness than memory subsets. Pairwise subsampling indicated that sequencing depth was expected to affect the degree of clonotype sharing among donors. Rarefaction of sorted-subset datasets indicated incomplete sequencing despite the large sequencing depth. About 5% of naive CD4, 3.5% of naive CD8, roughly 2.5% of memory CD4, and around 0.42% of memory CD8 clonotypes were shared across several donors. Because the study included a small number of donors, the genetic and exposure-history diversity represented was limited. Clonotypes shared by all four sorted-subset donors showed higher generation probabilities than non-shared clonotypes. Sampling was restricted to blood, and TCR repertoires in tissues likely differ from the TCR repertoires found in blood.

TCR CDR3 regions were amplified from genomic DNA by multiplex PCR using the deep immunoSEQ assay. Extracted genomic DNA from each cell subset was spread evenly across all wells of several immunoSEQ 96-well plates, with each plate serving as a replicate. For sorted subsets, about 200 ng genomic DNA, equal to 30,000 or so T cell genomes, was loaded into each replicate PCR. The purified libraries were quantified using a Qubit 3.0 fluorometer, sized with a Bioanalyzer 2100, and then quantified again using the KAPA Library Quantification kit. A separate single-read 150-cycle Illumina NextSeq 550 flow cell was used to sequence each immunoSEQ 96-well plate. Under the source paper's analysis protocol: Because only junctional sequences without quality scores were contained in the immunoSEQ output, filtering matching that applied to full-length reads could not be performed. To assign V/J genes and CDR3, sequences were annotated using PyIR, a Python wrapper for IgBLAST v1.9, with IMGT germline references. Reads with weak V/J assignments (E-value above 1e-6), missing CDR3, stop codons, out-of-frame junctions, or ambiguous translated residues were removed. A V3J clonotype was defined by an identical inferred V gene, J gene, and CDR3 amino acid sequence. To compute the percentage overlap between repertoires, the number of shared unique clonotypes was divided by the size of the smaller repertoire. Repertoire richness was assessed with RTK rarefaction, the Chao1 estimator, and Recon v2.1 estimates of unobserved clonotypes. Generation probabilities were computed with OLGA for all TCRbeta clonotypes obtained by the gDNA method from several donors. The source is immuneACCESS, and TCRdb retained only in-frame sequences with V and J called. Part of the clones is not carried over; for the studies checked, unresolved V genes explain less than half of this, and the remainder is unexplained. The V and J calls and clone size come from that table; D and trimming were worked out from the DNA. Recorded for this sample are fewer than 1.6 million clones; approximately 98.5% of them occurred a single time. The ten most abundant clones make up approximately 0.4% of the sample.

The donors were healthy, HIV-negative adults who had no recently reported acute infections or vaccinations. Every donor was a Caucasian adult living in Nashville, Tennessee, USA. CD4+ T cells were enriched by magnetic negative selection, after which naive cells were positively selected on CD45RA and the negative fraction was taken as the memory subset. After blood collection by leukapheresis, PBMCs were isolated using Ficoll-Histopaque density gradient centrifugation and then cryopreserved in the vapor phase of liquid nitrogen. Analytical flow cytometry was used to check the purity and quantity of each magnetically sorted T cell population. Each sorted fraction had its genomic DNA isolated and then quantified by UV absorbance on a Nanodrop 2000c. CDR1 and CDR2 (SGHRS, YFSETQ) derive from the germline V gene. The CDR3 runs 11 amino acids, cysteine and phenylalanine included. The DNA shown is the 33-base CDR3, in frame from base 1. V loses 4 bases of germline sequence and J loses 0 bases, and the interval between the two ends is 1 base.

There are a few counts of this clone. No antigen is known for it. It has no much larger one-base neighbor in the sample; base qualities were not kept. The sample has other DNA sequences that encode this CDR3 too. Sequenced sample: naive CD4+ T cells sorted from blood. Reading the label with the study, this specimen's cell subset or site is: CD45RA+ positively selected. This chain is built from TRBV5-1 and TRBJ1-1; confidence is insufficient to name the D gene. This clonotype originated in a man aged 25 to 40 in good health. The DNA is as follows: TGCGCCAGCAGCCTGAACACTGAAGCTTTCTTT. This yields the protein CASSLNTEAFF.